The 23 T cell receptor beta chains presented below share a single source sample, sequenced in a study of T-cell reconstitution after alpha-beta-depleted transplantation in children. During its preparation, the TCRbeta library received unique molecular identifiers. TCRdb re-derived calls from the PCR reads in MiXCR, one entry per CDR3 protein. The sample includes hundreds of thousands of distinct CDR3 sequences, approximately 12% of them seen just once. This sample comprised PBMCs from the stem cell graft donor, obtained from the stem cell graft. The origin of the receptors is a human donor who donated a stem cell graft to a child with acute lymphoblastic leukemia.

This clonotype occurred many times. The genes are TRBV2 and TRBJ2-3; 10 nucleotides match TRBD2. The CDR3 length is 14 residues. The junction had 4 bases not matched to a gene; V was cut back by 2 bases and J by 8 bases. Germline V CDR1 and CDR2: SNHLY, FYNNEI. The CDR3 spells CASSEIAGGGTQYF. CDR3 DNA: TGTGCCAGCAGTGAAATAGCGGGGGGTGGTACGCAGTATTTT.

This clonotype was found a few times. The genes are TRBV7-9 and TRBJ2-1; 7 bases align to TRBD2. The CDR3 spans 15 residues. V lost 5 bases to trimming and J lost 6 bases; unmatched junction nucleotides: 10. CDR1 and CDR2 from the germline V gene are SEHNR and FQNEAQ (reference sequence). For the CDR3, the DNA is TGTGCCAGCAGCCACCGGGACTACCTCTCCAATGAGCAGTTCTTC. Translated: CASSHRDYLSNEQFF.

This clonotype has more than one count but fewer than ten. This chain connects TRBV5-5 to TRBJ2-7, with 7 bases that match TRBD1. The length of the CDR3 is 13 residues. The V gene's germline CDR1 is SGHKS and CDR2 YYEKEE (reference sequence). J gave up 6 bases and V 3 bases, and 6 bases lay outside the gene matches. The CDR3 nucleotides are TGTGCCAGCAGCTCATACTCAGGGGGCGAGCAGTACTTC. Translated: CASSSYSGGEQYF. Filled out from reference TRBV5-5 and TRBJ2-7, the complete variable domain reads DAGVTQSPTHLIKTRGQQVTLRCSPISGHKSVSWYQQVLGQGPQFIFQYYEKEERGRGNFPDRFSARQFPNYSSELNVNALLLGDSALYLCASSSYSGGEQYFGPGTRLTVT.

This clonotype was recorded many times. This chain uses TRBV7-2 with TRBJ1-3, with 8 bases lining up with TRBD1. Germline assignment: CDR1 SGHTA and CDR2 FQGNSA. V shed 5 bases and J 4 bases; nucleotides not matched to a gene: 4. CDR3 length: 14 amino acids. The CDR3 loop is CASSPRQGGNTIYF. The DNA of the CDR3 is TGTGCCAGCAGCCCTCGACAGGGGGGAAACACCATATATTTT.

The CDR3 DNA sequence: TGCAGCGTTGAATTGGCAGGGAAAGGAAACACCATATATTTT. As protein: CSVELAGKGNTIYF. The J gene is TRBJ1-3, the V gene TRBV29-1; D perhaps matches TRBD1 (5 bases). Germline V gene data show CDR1 as SQVTM and CDR2 as ANQGSEA. The CDR3 runs 14 residues. V lost 2 bases to trimming and J lost 4 bases, with 12 bases between them.

This clonotype has a count of ten or more. The chain is built from TRBV5-8 and TRBJ2-4; TRBD2 aligns across 9 bases. Germline trimming cut 4 bases from V and 6 bases from J; bases unmatched to any gene: 8. The CDR3 sequence is 15 residues long. Germline lookup yields CDR1 SGHTS and CDR2 YDEGEE. The CDR3 DNA reads as TGTGCCAGCAGCCGGCCTAGCGGGGTTAGAAACATTCAGTACTTC. Translated, it gives CASSRPSGVRNIQYF.

This clonotype was counted only a few times. The rearrangement joins TRBV12-3 or TRBV12-4 to TRBJ2-2, with unresolved D. The CDR3 is made up of 14 amino acids. Trimming took 5 bases from V and 8 from J, leaving 15 bases between them. CDR3 nucleotides: TGTGCCAGCAGTCCGCGTCTGCCGAGGGGGGAGCTGTTTTTT. This codes for CASSPRLPRGELFF.

This clonotype has a count of ten or more. The chain combines TRBV28 with TRBJ1-5, with 8 bases that match TRBD1. V was clipped by 6 bases and J by 6 bases; unmatched bases: 4. The length of the CDR3 is 13 residues. Per the germline V gene, CDR1 is MDHEN and CDR2 is SYDVKM. The CDR3 sequence: CASSDRGGQPQHF. For the CDR3, the DNA is TGTGCCAGCAGCGACAGGGGCGGTCAGCCCCAGCATTTT.

This clonotype was seen more than once but under ten times. The CDR3 DNA sequence: TGCAGTGCGACCCCAATTGGTAGCGGGGGATACACAGATACGCAGTATTTT. Translation gives CSATPIGSGGYTDTQYF. This chain connects TRBV20-1 to TRBJ2-3; 9 bases are a match to TRBD2. Germline trimming cut 6 bases from V and 2 bases from J; bases unmatched to any gene: 15. The CDR3 runs 17 residues. The V gene's germline CDR1 is DFQATT and CDR2 SNEGSKA (reference sequence).

The sample holds many counts of this clonotype. The genes are TRBV10-3 and TRBJ1-6, with D maybe TRBD1 (6 bases). The CDR3 loop spans 17 amino acids. Germline V gene data show CDR1 as ENHRY and CDR2 as SYGVKD. The V gene lost 8 bases and the J gene lost 0 bases, with 17 bases spanning the gap. The CDR3 spells CAIGRDIQSSYNSPLHF. In DNA form, the CDR3 reads TGTGCCATCGGCCGGGACATACAGAGCTCCTATAATTCACCCCTCCACTTT.

This clonotype was seen repeatedly, ten times or more. V is TRBV5-1 and J is TRBJ1-4; TRBD1 aligns across 7 bases. Germline assignment: CDR1 SGHRS and CDR2 YFSETQ. The CDR3 runs 16 residues. The V and J ends lost 0 bases and 3 bases, in that order; junction bases with no gene match: 5. The CDR3 nucleotides are TGCGCCAGCAGCTTGGTCGGACAGGTCCCTAATGAAAAACTGTTTTTT. The encoded protein is CASSLVGQVPNEKLFF.

Many counts were recorded for this clonotype. This rearrangement joins TRBV20-1 to TRBJ1-1; D is perhaps TRBD1 (5 bases). The germline gives CDR1 DFQATT, CDR2 SNEGSKA (reference sequence). The CDR3 consists of 14 residues. Trimming stripped 1 base from V and 0 bases from J, with 9 bases between. The CDR3 spells CSARVPGMNTEAFF. In nucleotides, the CDR3 is TGCAGTGCTAGAGTCCCAGGGATGAACACTGAAGCTTTCTTT.

This clonotype was detected ten times or more. The V and J genes are TRBV6-2 or TRBV6-3 and TRBJ2-1; 10 nucleotides line up with TRBD1. This CDR3 contains 13 residues. The J segment lost 12 bases and the V segment lost 10 bases, leaving 12 bases of the junction unmatched. Per germline, CDR1 MNHEY and CDR2 SVGEGT. Here the CDR3 reads CATDSGQGVRQFF. DNA of the CDR3: TGTGCCACAGATTCCGGACAGGGGGTTCGGCAGTTCTTC.

Ten or more counts support this clonotype. The CDR3 DNA sequence: TGTGCCAGTAGTATAACCGGGACAGGGTCTTCGGCTTTCTTT. Residues: CASSITGTGSSAFF. V is TRBV19 and J is TRBJ1-1; 9 bases align to TRBD1. J lost 11 bases, V lost 2 bases, and 9 bases had no gene match. CDR1 is LNHDA, CDR2 SQIVND, per germline (reference sequence). The CDR3 covers 14 residues. Using reference TRBV19 and TRBJ1-1 for the parts outside the CDR3, the full variable domain is DGGITQSPKYLFRKEGQNVTLSCEQNLNHDAMYWYRQDPGQGLRLIYYSQIVNDFQKGDIAEGYSVSREKKESFPLTVTSAQKNPTAFYLCASSITGTGSSAFFGQGTRLTVV.

In this sample, this clonotype turned up many times. The chain links TRBV5-1 to TRBJ2-1, with 9 bases lining up with TRBD2. CDR1 SGHRS and CDR2 YFSETQ come from the germline V gene. The CDR3 covers 17 residues. Trimming cost V 6 bases and J 3 bases; bases outside gene matches: 13. The DNA of the CDR3 is TGCGCCAGCACGCGAAGGACTAGCGAAGCCTACTACAATGAGCAGTTCTTC. This gives the protein CASTRRTSEAYYNEQFF.

This clonotype has a handful of counts. The rearrangement links TRBV7-9 to TRBJ2-7; 7 bases are shared with TRBD2. The CDR3 length is 15 residues. The V segment lost 3 bases and the J segment 2 bases; nucleotides outside the gene matches: 7. Looked up from germline, CDR1 is SEHNR and CDR2 is FQNEAQ (reference sequence). CDR3 bases: TGTGCCAGCAGCTTTGGGGGAGGGGAGGCCTACGAGCAGTACTTC. Translation: CASSFGGGEAYEQYF. The whole variable domain, filled in from reference TRBV7-9 and TRBJ2-7, reads DTGVSQNPRHKITKRGQNVTFRCDPISEHNRLYWYRQTLGQGPEFLTYFQNEAQLEKSRLLSDRFSAERPKGSFSTLEIQRTEQGDSAMYLCASSFGGGEAYEQYFGPGTRLTVT.

V gene TRBV5-4 combines with J gene TRBJ1-1, with D possibly being TRBD1 (5 bases). The CDR3 contains 13 residues. The germline V gene encodes CDR1 SGHNT and CDR2 YYREEE (reference sequence). Trimming shortened V by 3 bases and J by 5 bases, and 11 bases separated the two germline ends. Written as DNA, the CDR3 is TGTGCCAGCAGCTACAGGACGAGGACTGAAGCTTTCTTT. This encodes CASSYRTRTEAFF.

This clonotype has ten or more counts. The rearrangement links TRBV9 to TRBJ2-6; 7 bases fit TRBD2. The CDR3 is 18 amino acids. Germline V gene lookup returns CDR1 SGDLS and CDR2 YYNGEE. After removal of 4 bases from V and 0 bases from J, the junction contained 10 bases not matched to a gene. For the CDR3, the DNA is TGTGCCAGCAGCCTAGGAGCGGGGATTCCCTCTGGGGCCAACGTCCTGACTTTC. It specifies CASSLGAGIPSGANVLTF.

This clonotype showed up many times. The genes are TRBV6-2 or TRBV6-3 and TRBJ2-1; TRBD1 might be the D (6 bases). Germline V gene data show CDR1 as MNHEY and CDR2 as SVGEGT. This CDR3 comprises 16 residues. V was shortened by 7 bases and J by 0 bases, with 16 bases between the two germline ends. CDR3 DNA sequence: TGTGCCAGCACTCATCGGACAGCTAACTCCTACAATGAGCAGTTCTTC. It yields the protein CASTHRTANSYNEQFF.

This clonotype was counted ten times or more. The chain joins TRBV7-2 to TRBJ2-7; tentatively, D is TRBD2 (6 bases). CDR3 length: 13 amino acids. Trimming stripped 5 bases from V and 4 bases from J, with 12 bases between. Per the germline V gene, CDR1 is SGHTA and CDR2 is FQGNSA. DNA for the CDR3: TGTGCCAGCAGCCTCTGGGGAGGATACGAGCAGTACTTC. Its protein product is CASSLWGGYEQYF.

This clonotype occurred many times. The chain recombines TRBV2 with TRBJ2-7; 9 nucleotides agree with TRBD1. The CDR3 runs 18 residues. J gave up 6 bases and V 5 bases, and 20 bases lay outside the gene matches. In germline, CDR1 is SNHLY, CDR2 FYNNEI. The CDR3 nucleotides read TGTGCCAGCAGTCCTGGGGCCGGGACAGGGCGACTCGCGGGCGAGCAGTACTTC. As protein: CASSPGAGTGRLAGEQYF.

Comments on this clonotype: This may stem from a read error, because a much larger clone lies one nucleotide away. The V gene is TRBV7-2, the J gene TRBJ2-6; D unclear. V was cut by 4 bases and J by 3 bases, with 4 bases left in between. This CDR3 has 13 residues. Germline lookup yields CDR1 SGHTA and CDR2 FQGNSA. The CDR3 coding sequence is TGTGCCAGCAGCTGCTTTGGGGCCAACGTCCTGACTTTC. Translating gives CASSCFGANVLTF.

This clonotype was detected many times. The junction departs from germline at one end; a sequencing error may be responsible. This chain links TRBV7-9 with TRBJ1-2; a possible D gene is TRBD1 (5 bases). The CDR3 has 11 amino acids. Germline loops: CDR1 SEHNR, CDR2 FQNEAQ (reference sequence). The CDR3 sequence is CAGAGNSGYTF. DNA of the CDR3: TGTGCCGGAGCAGGGAACTCTGGCTACACCTTC.